A single sample gave rise to the 7 T cell receptor beta chains below, sequenced in a study of blood T cells in healthy people across ages. A second PCR, run for roughly 6 to 11 cycles, used a sample-barcoded 5' primer plus a J-beta primer mix. TCRdb passed the 5' RACE reads through MiXCR, listing each CDR3 protein once. The repertoire holds 750,000 to 950,000 distinct CDR3 sequences, with less than 70% as singletons. Material: blood. These receptors were obtained from a man at least 80 years old in good health.

CDR3 DNA sequence: TGCAGTGCGAAAAGACAGGGTCTAGCTAACTATGGCTACACCTTC. Amino acid sequence: CSAKRQGLANYGYTF. The chain combines TRBV20-1 with TRBJ1-2; the match to TRBD1 covers 7 bases. The CDR3 is 15 amino acids. Germline V gene lookup returns CDR1 DFQATT and CDR2 SNEGSKA (reference sequence). J lost 0 bases, V lost 6 bases, and 10 bases had no gene match.

The chain uses TRBV25-1 and TRBJ1-6, with 8 positions matching TRBD1. Germline V lookup: CDR1 MGHDK, CDR2 SYGVNS. The CDR3 runs 16 residues. Losses at the gene ends were 8 bases for V and 0 bases for J; bases not matched to a gene: 6. CDR3 sequence reads: CASGDRGSSYNSPLHF. The CDR3 region has the DNA TGTGCCAGCGGAGACAGGGGTAGCTCCTATAATTCACCCCTCCACTTT. Looking up the rest from reference TRBV25-1 and TRBJ1-6 gives the full variable domain: EADIYQTPRYLVIGTGKKITLECSQTMGHDKMYWYQQDPGMELHLIHYSYGVNSTEKGDLSSESTVSRIRTEHFPLTLESARPSHTSQYLCASGDRGSSYNSPLHFGNGTRLTVT.

Written as DNA, the CDR3 is TGTGCCAGCATCACCTCTGCCGGAGCAAACACTGAAGCTTTCTTT. Translation gives CASITSAGANTEAFF. The chain links TRBV28 to TRBJ1-1; D is unclear. The V end was cut by 7 bases, the J end by 2 bases, with 17 bases between. There are 15 residues in the CDR3. The germline V gene encodes CDR1 MDHEN and CDR2 SYDVKM. The full variable domain, completed using reference TRBV28 and TRBJ1-1, is DVKVTQSSRYLVKRTGEKVFLECVQDMDHENMFWYRQDPGLGLRLIYFSYDVKMKEKGDIPEGYSVSREKKERFSLILESASTNQTSMYLCASITSAGANTEAFFGQGTRLTVV.

This chain uses TRBV20-1 with TRBJ1-5; D may be TRBD1 (5 bases). The V end lost 6 bases, the J end lost 0 bases, and 9 bases lay between the germline ends. This CDR3 region has 13 residues. Germline V gives CDR1 DFQATT, CDR2 SNEGSKA (reference sequence). DNA of the CDR3: TGCAGTGCCACGGGGGGTAGCAATCAGCCCCAGCATTTT. Amino acids: CSATGGSNQPQHF.

The chain recombines TRBV7-2 with TRBJ2-4; D tentatively reads TRBD1 or TRBD2 (5 bases each). TRBJ2-7 explains the end of the DNA better; the J call may be wrong. In germline, CDR1 is SGHTA, CDR2 FQGNSA. The CDR3 extends over 15 amino acids. The CDR3 bases are TGTGCCAGCAGCTTAGTGGTAGCCCGGGGCGACGAGCAGTACTTC. It yields the protein CASSLVVARGDEQYF.

The chain recombines TRBV20-1 with TRBJ1-4; no clear D gene. CDR1 is DFQATT and CDR2 is SNEGSKA in the germline V gene (reference sequence). The CDR3 is made up of 14 amino acids. Trimming stripped 6 bases from V and 0 bases from J, with 11 bases between. The DNA for the CDR3 is TGCAGTGCGGCTGACATTGCAACTAATGAAAAACTGTTTTTT. Amino acid sequence: CSAADIATNEKLFF.

The chain uses TRBV6-5 and TRBJ1-4; 7 bases are shared with TRBD1. The CDR3 loop spans 14 amino acids. The germline V gene has CDR1 MNHEY and CDR2 SVGAGI. Trimming took 6 bases from V and 8 from J; bases not matched to a gene: 9. The CDR3 sequence: CASSKGQRNEKLFF. CDR3 DNA: TGTGCCAGCAGCAAGGGACAGAGAAACGAAAAACTGTTTTTT.